This T cell receptor beta chain originates from a study of a mutant IDH1 vaccine in newly diagnosed glioma. Study as a whole: Former treatment meant radiotherapy, temozolomide, or both; the majority had gotten both.

The time point is: baseline, week 1 (first vaccination visit). This sample's treatment: pre-vaccination baseline after standard-of-care therapy. The study, taken as a whole, reports: It seemed that pseudoprogression was not linked to changes in the top peripheral T cell clonotypes. Altogether, 80% to 95% of patients exhibited vaccine-induced immune responses.

The method was immunoSEQ multiplex PCR; TCRdb's version includes in-frame clones alone and lacks a portion of them. The table lists around 64,000 clones, around four fifths of them singletons, with approximately 4.5% in the top ten. Germline loops: CDR1 MGHRA, CDR2 YSYEKL. The V and J ends lost 2 bases and 4 bases, in that order; junction bases with no gene match: 10. CDR3 length equals 19 residues. As regards this clone: Its antigen is unknown.

Here the sequenced sample was peripheral blood mononuclear cells (PBMCs), taken from a glioma patient treated with radiotherapy, temozolomide or both. The sequence was collected from a woman aged 18-30 years with glioma. Some clones in this sample may be carry-over from other donors' samples. The V call is TRBV4-1, the J call TRBJ2-1, with TRBD2 identical over 14 bases. The CDR3 loop is CASSQTPGTSGGPYNEQFF. DNA of the CDR3: TGCGCCAGCAGCCAAACACCCGGGACTAGCGGGGGCCCTTACAATGAGCAGTTCTTC.